This T cell receptor beta chain was identified in a study of OX40 agonist ivuxolimab in advanced cancers. Patients were excluded for autoimmune disease history or systemic immunosuppression. Assay: immunoSEQ multiplex PCR; the TCRdb copy retains only in-frame clones and omits some. The sample gives 60,000 to 100,000 clones, 87% of which show up once; about 0.52% is in the top ten. Study results and caveats: CD4+ and CD8+ T cells in blood underwent clonal expansion by week 6 at 0.1 to 3.0 mg/kg. Mean expanded clone counts were higher in CD8+ than CD4+ T cells.

Germline V gene lookup returns CDR1 SGHDT and CDR2 YYEEEE. The V segment lost 3 bases and the J segment 1 base; nucleotides outside the gene matches: 10. The CDR3 is 19 residues long. As regards this clone: What it binds is unknown.

The receptor was derived from an adult with an advanced solid tumor such as melanoma, head and neck, liver or kidney cancer. The chain combines TRBV5-6 with TRBJ2-6, with 10 bases lining up with TRBD2. Sequenced material: CD4+ or CD8+ T cells sorted from blood, taken in a trial of the OX40 agonist ivuxolimab. CDR3: CASSSILAGYYSGANVLTF. The CDR3 DNA reads as TGTGCCAGCAGCTCGATACTAGCGGGGTACTATTCTGGGGCCAACGTCCTGACTTTC.